Below are 5 T cell receptor beta chains sequenced from a single sample in a study of blood T cell repertoires in COVID-19. The protocol was immunoSEQ multiplex PCR, while the TCRdb copy is restricted to in-frame clones and leaves out a portion. The sample yields under 150,000 clones, 65% to 90% seen once. The sample comprised PBMCs or T cells enriched from blood (not recorded which). These receptors originate from a woman aged 45-60 years who had recovered from COVID-19.

The J gene is TRBJ1-2, the V gene TRBV7-6; D ambiguous. V shed 0 bases and J shed 5 bases, with 13 bases lying between them. The CDR3 covers 15 residues. Per germline, CDR1 SGHVS and CDR2 FNYEAQ. The CDR3 is CASSLASGGSYGYTF. CDR3 in DNA: TGTGCCAGCAGCTTAGCGTCAGGAGGGAGTTATGGCTACACCTTC.

Of note for this clone: The same CDR3 arises from other DNA sequences in this sample as well. The rearrangement joins TRBV7-2 to TRBJ1-2; TRBD1 might be the D (5 bases). This CDR3 has 13 residues. Trimming took off 5 bases at V and 2 bases at J, with 9 bases between the two ends. Germline V CDR1 and CDR2: SGHTA, FQGNSA. The CDR3 DNA follows: TGTGCCAGCAGCCCGGCAGGGAACTATGGCTACACCTTC. Its translation: CASSPAGNYGYTF.

The V and J genes are TRBV5-8 and TRBJ1-2, with TRBD1 identical over 7 bases. Germline CDR1 and CDR2: SGHTS and YDEGEE. CDR3 length equals 17 residues. The V and J ends lost 6 bases and 0 bases, in that order; junction bases with no gene match: 14. CDR3 residues: CASTRVVGGLTNYGYTF. In DNA, the CDR3 is TGTGCCAGCACCAGGGTCGTAGGGGGCCTTACTAACTATGGCTACACCTTC.

The chain uses TRBV11-2 and TRBJ1-2, with 7 bases that match TRBD1. Per the germline V gene, CDR1 is SGHAT and CDR2 is FQNNGV. Trimming took 1 base from V and 4 from J; bases not matched to a gene: 3. This CDR3 region has 14 residues. The CDR3 sequence: CASSLVQGGYGYTF. CDR3 DNA sequence: TGTGCCAGCAGCTTAGTTCAGGGGGGCTATGGCTACACCTTC.

The chain joins TRBV18 to TRBJ1-4; no clear D gene. This CDR3 is built from 15 residues. Germline V gives CDR1 KGHSH, CDR2 LQKENI. V was trimmed by 6 bases and J by 8 bases, leaving 19 bases between them. The CDR3 sequence: CASSPGLSKAEKLFF. The CDR3 DNA reads TGTGCCAGCTCCCCCGGGTTATCCAAGGCCGAAAAACTGTTTTTT.